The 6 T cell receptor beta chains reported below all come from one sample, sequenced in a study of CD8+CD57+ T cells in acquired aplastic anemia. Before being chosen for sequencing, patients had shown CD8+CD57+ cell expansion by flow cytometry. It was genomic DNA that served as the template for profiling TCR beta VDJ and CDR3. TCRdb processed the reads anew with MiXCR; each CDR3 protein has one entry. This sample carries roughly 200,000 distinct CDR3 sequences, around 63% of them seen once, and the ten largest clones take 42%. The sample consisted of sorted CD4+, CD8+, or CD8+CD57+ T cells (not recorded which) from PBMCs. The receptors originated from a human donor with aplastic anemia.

Written as DNA, the CDR3 is TGTGCCTGGAGTGTGGAGAGAGAATTGCATGAGCAGTTCTTC. It is translated as CAWSVERELHEQFF. This chain uses TRBV30 with TRBJ2-1, with D unresolved. V lost 0 bases to trimming and J lost 8 bases, with 14 bases between them. The CDR3 totals 14 residues. Germline V lookup: CDR1 GTSNPN, CDR2 SVGIG (reference sequence).

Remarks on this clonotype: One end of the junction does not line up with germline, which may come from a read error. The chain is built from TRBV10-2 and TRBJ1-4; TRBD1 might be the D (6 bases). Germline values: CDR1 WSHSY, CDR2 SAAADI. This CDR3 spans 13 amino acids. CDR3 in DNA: TGTGCCAGCAGTGTCCCAGGGGATGAAAAACTGTTTTTT. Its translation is CASSVPGDEKLFF.

The CDR3 DNA is TGTGCCAGTTCGGGGGGGGCAGGTGGCTACACCTTC. Its protein is CASSGGAGGYTF. This chain links TRBV7-3 with TRBJ1-2, with D possibly matching TRBD1 (6 bases). The length of the CDR3 is 12 residues. Trimming cost V 9 bases and J 7 bases, with 15 bases left between them. Germline V gene sequence: CDR1 SGHTA, CDR2 FQGTGA.

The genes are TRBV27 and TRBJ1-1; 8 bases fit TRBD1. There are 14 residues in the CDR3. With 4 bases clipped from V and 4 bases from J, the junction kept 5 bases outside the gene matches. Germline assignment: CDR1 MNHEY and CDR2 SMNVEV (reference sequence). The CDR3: CASSSLTGGTEAFF. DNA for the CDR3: TGTGCCAGCAGTTCTCTCACAGGGGGCACTGAAGCTTTCTTT.

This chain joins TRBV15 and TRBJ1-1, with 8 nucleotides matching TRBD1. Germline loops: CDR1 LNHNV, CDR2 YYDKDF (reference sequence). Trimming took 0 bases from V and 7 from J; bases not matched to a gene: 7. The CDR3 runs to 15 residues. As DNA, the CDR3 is TGTGCCACCAGCAGAGAGGGGGCAGGGGGCAATGAAGCTTTCTTT. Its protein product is CATSREGAGGNEAFF. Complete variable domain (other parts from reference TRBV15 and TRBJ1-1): DAMVIQNPRYQVTQFGKPVTLSCSQTLNHNVMYWYQQKSSQAPKLLFHYYDKDFNNEADTPDNFQSRRPNTSFCFLDIRSPGLGDTAMYLCATSREGAGGNEAFFGQGTRLTVV.

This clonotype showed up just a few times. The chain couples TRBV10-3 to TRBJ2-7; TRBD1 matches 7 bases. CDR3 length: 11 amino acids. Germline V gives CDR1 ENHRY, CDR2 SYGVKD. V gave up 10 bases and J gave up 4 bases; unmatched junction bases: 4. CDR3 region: CASTGAYEQYF. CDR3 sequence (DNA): TGTGCCAGTACAGGGGCATACGAGCAGTACTTC.